The 25 T cell receptor beta chains below all came from one sample that was sequenced in a study of technical replicates of blood from several donors. The assay was immunoSEQ multiplex PCR, and TCRdb's table has in-frame clones only and misses some. The sample yields some 54,000 clones, about 93% seen once. The specimen sequenced was PBMCs. The source is a human donor in good health. Some clones in this sample may be carry-over from other donors' samples.

This clone was counted only a few times. The chain employs TRBV2 and TRBJ1-1, with 10 bases identical to TRBD1. V shed 6 bases and J 5 bases; nucleotides not matched to a gene: 6. Per the germline V gene, CDR1 is SNHLY and CDR2 is FYNNEI. The CDR3 is 14 amino acids. CDR3 amino acids: CASRRQGAWTEAFF. As DNA, the CDR3 is TGTGCCAGCAGGAGACAGGGGGCATGGACTGAAGCTTTCTTT.

This clone was seen only once. The chain recombines TRBV7-9 with TRBJ2-7, with D possibly matching TRBD1 (5 bases). This CDR3 is built from 15 residues. Germline CDR1 reads SEHNR; CDR2 reads FQNEAQ (reference sequence). V lost 6 bases and J lost 10, with 25 bases in between. Written as DNA, the CDR3 is TGTGCCAGCAGTTCAAACCGGGTGCAGGGTATAGGACAGTACTTC. Its protein is CASSSNRVQGIGQYF.

This chain uses TRBV15 with TRBJ2-2, with D unresolved. Trimming cost V 0 bases and J 4 bases, with 6 bases left between them. The CDR3 covers 14 residues. Germline CDR1 LNHNV, CDR2 YYDKDF (reference sequence). The CDR3 loop reads CATSRDPTTGELFF. In DNA form, the CDR3 reads TGTGCCACCAGCAGAGATCCTACCACCGGGGAGCTGTTTTTT.

This rearrangement joins TRBV4-1 to TRBJ2-7, with 13 bases lining up with TRBD2. Germline V CDR1 and CDR2: MGHRA, YSYEKL. The CDR3 length is 16 residues. The V segment lost 1 base and the J segment 5 bases; nucleotides outside the gene matches: 5. This chain's CDR3 is CASSQATSGGANEQYF. The CDR3 DNA is TGCGCCAGCAGCCAAGCCACTAGCGGGGGGGCGAACGAGCAGTACTTC.

This clone has only one observation. The J gene is TRBJ1-6, the V gene TRBV5-6; TRBD1 might be the D (6 bases). The germline V gene encodes CDR1 SGHDT and CDR2 YYEEEE. Trimming removed 4 bases at V and 6 bases at J, with 17 bases between. CDR3 size: 16 residues. CDR3 sequence reads: CASSAATDSRNSPLHF. The CDR3 DNA reads TGTGCCAGCAGCGCTGCCACGGACAGCCGTAATTCACCCCTCCACTTT.

This chain joins TRBV5-1 and TRBJ2-1, with 10 bases fitting TRBD2. The length of the CDR3 is 14 residues. V lost 4 bases, J lost 7 bases, and 5 bases stayed unmatched. Germline CDR1 reads SGHRS; CDR2 reads YFSETQ. The CDR3 loop is CASSTNSGRNEQFF. In nucleotides, the CDR3 is TGCGCCAGCAGCACCAATAGCGGGAGGAATGAGCAGTTCTTC.

This chain uses TRBV10-3 with TRBJ2-7; maybe TRBD2 (6 bases). The CDR3 is 14 amino acids. V lost 10 bases and J lost 0, with 16 bases in between. CDR1 ENHRY and CDR2 SYGVKD come from the germline V gene. As DNA, the CDR3 is TGTGCCACAACGGTGGGGGGAAGCTCCTACGAGCAGTACTTC. Translated, it gives CATTVGGSSYEQYF.

V usage is TRBV5-4 and J usage is TRBJ2-1; 10 bases map to TRBD2. The CDR3 sequence is 17 residues long. Trimming removed 4 bases from V and 4 bases from J; junction bases left unmatched: 11. Germline V gene lookup returns CDR1 SGHNT and CDR2 YYREEE (reference sequence). The CDR3 protein is CASSGSWTSGDYNEQFF. The CDR3 DNA sequence: TGTGCCAGCAGCGGGAGTTGGACTAGCGGAGATTACAATGAGCAGTTCTTC.

The chain couples TRBV5-1 to TRBJ2-2; 9 bases match TRBD1. Germline values: CDR1 SGHRS, CDR2 YFSETQ. The V and J ends lost 4 bases and 4 bases, in that order; junction bases with no gene match: 14. The CDR3 sequence is 18 residues long. The CDR3 nucleotides are TGCGCCAGCAGCAAAACCGGGACAGGGTACGTCGCCACCGGGGAGCTGTTTTTT. This translates into CASSKTGTGYVATGELFF.

The CDR3 loop reads CASSPTGTTADTQYF. Written as DNA, the CDR3 is TGTGCCAGCTCACCAACAGGGACCACGGCAGATACGCAGTATTTT. The chain combines TRBV18 with TRBJ2-3; a possible D gene is TRBD1 (6 bases). Trimming cost V 2 bases and J 4 bases, with 13 bases left between them. Germline CDR1 and CDR2: KGHSH and LQKENI. The CDR3 consists of 15 residues.

In this sample, this clone turned up a few times. The chain employs TRBV9 and TRBJ2-3, with 11 bases fitting TRBD2. This CDR3 is 15 amino acids long. V dropped 4 bases and J dropped 4; count of bases not matched to a gene: 5. CDR1 is SGDLS and CDR2 is YYNGEE in the germline V gene. CDR3 sequence: CASSTSGSSADTQYF. CDR3 sequence (DNA): TGTGCCAGCAGCACTAGCGGGAGTTCCGCAGATACGCAGTATTTT.

The chain joins TRBV5-1 to TRBJ2-1; 8 bases align to TRBD2. After removal of 0 bases from V and 6 bases from J, the junction contained 8 bases not matched to a gene. Per germline, CDR1 SGHRS and CDR2 YFSETQ. CDR3 size: 16 residues. The CDR3, as DNA: TGCGCCAGCAGCTTGGATGGGTCGGGAGGGATCAATGAGCAGTTCTTC. Amino acid sequence: CASSLDGSGGINEQFF.

The chain recombines TRBV27 with TRBJ1-5; D not certain. The germline gives CDR1 MNHEY, CDR2 SMNVEV (reference sequence). V was cut by 3 bases and J by 4 bases, with 7 bases left in between. This CDR3 contains 13 residues. The CDR3 sequence is CASSFRENQPQHF. The DNA of the CDR3 is TGTGCCAGCAGTTTCCGGGAAAATCAGCCCCAGCATTTT.

The V gene is TRBV7-8, the J gene TRBJ1-2; 11 bases match TRBD1. V lost 4 bases and J lost 10; bases outside the gene matches: 8. Germline assignment: CDR1 SGHVS and CDR2 FQNEAQ. The CDR3 runs 14 residues. This chain's CDR3 is CASSSRWTGGFYTF. The CDR3 DNA reads TGTGCCAGCAGCTCGAGATGGACAGGGGGCTTCTACACCTTC.

The chain links TRBV10-1 to TRBJ2-2, with a tentative D call TRBD1 (6 bases). The CDR3 spans 13 residues. V was clipped by 4 bases and J by 6 bases, with 9 bases between them. From germline, CDR1 is WNHNN and CDR2 SYGVQD (reference sequence). The CDR3 here is CASSVGGSGELFF. CDR3 nucleotides: TGCGCCAGCAGTGTAGGGGGATCCGGGGAGCTGTTTTTT.

The chain is built from TRBV5-1 and TRBJ2-4; the D gene is possibly TRBD1 (6 bases). The CDR3 loop spans 14 amino acids. Germline CDR1 is SGHRS and CDR2 is YFSETQ. V was trimmed by 1 base and J by 8 bases, leaving 13 bases between them. The CDR3 loop is CASSLLTGEDIQYF. The CDR3 nucleotides read TGCGCCAGCAGCTTGTTGACAGGAGAGGACATTCAGTACTTC.

The rearrangement joins TRBV7-3 to TRBJ1-1; 8 bases are a match to TRBD1. Germline V lookup: CDR1 SGHTA, CDR2 FQGTGA. J lost 0 bases, V lost 1 base, and 10 bases had no gene match. This CDR3 comprises 18 residues. The CDR3: CASSLRGGTGLLNTEAFF. CDR3 coding DNA: TGTGCCAGCAGCTTAAGGGGGGGGACAGGTCTTTTGAACACTGAAGCTTTCTTT.

The rearrangement joins TRBV2 to TRBJ1-1; tentatively, D is TRBD1 (5 bases). V lost 7 bases to trimming and J lost 6 bases, with 15 bases between them. Germline CDR1 reads SNHLY; CDR2 reads FYNNEI. The CDR3 spans 13 residues. CDR3 region: CASTGTRVAEAFF. The CDR3 nucleotides read TGTGCCAGCACTGGGACTCGGGTCGCTGAAGCTTTCTTT.

The chain links TRBV20-1 to TRBJ1-3; D is uncertain. The length of the CDR3 is 11 residues. The germline V and J ends were trimmed by 6 bases and 0 bases, with 3 bases remaining between them. CDR1 DFQATT and CDR2 SNEGSKA come from the germline V gene (reference sequence). The CDR3 coding sequence is TGCAGTGCGTACTCTGGAAACACCATATATTTT. Its translation is CSAYSGNTIYF.

The rearrangement joins TRBV11-2 to TRBJ2-5; D perhaps matches TRBD2 (5 bases). The CDR3 has 13 residues. The V end was cut by 2 bases, the J end by 5 bases, with 9 bases between. Per germline, CDR1 SGHAT and CDR2 FQNNGV. The CDR3 is CASSLWRTETQYF. The CDR3 bases are TGTGCCAGCAGCTTATGGAGGACCGAGACCCAGTACTTC.

This clone showed up just once. The chain joins TRBV11-3 to TRBJ1-4; D call uncertain. The CDR3 length is 13 residues. Trimming stripped 5 bases from V and 7 bases from J, with 11 bases between. Germline CDR1 is SGHNT and CDR2 is YENEEA. The CDR3 sequence is CASSLGEGEKLFF. The CDR3 DNA reads TGTGCCAGCAGCCTCGGGGAGGGTGAAAAACTGTTTTTT.

V usage is TRBV6-5 and J usage is TRBJ1-1; maybe TRBD1 (5 bases). There are 12 residues in the CDR3. Per germline, CDR1 MNHEY and CDR2 SVGAGI. V lost 8 bases, J lost 4 bases, and 11 bases lay in between. The CDR3 spells CASHGRGTEAFF. In nucleotides, the CDR3 is TGTGCCAGCCATGGGAGGGGCACTGAAGCTTTCTTT.

V usage is TRBV27 and J usage is TRBJ2-1, with 12 positions matching TRBD2. The CDR3 is made up of 15 amino acids. V lost 8 bases to trimming and J lost 5 bases; unmatched junction nucleotides: 7. Germline lookup yields CDR1 MNHEY and CDR2 SMNVEV (reference sequence). The CDR3 sequence: CASGPSGGVNNEQFF. CDR3 bases: TGTGCCAGCGGACCTAGCGGGGGGGTTAACAATGAGCAGTTCTTC.

The J gene is TRBJ2-7, the V gene TRBV27; 8 nucleotides line up with TRBD1. The length of the CDR3 is 13 residues. The J segment lost 6 bases and the V segment lost 7 bases, leaving 8 bases of the junction unmatched. The germline CDR1 and CDR2 sequences are MNHEY and SMNVEV (reference sequence). CDR3 nucleotide sequence: TGTGCCAGCAAAGTTCAGGGGGCGAGCGAGCAGTACTTC. Encoded protein: CASKVQGASEQYF.

V is TRBV5-1 and J is TRBJ2-5, with 9 bases that match TRBD2. This CDR3 is 15 amino acids long. After removal of 2 bases from V and 2 bases from J, the junction contained 4 bases not matched to a gene. Germline V gene lookup returns CDR1 SGHRS and CDR2 YFSETQ. CDR3 bases: TGCGCCAGCAGCTTAGTAGCGGGAGCACAAGAGACCCAGTACTTC. Protein sequence: CASSLVAGAQETQYF. The whole variable domain, remainder taken from reference TRBV5-1 and TRBJ2-5, is KAGVTQTPRYLIKTRGQQVTLSCSPISGHRSVSWYQQTPGQGLQFLFEYFSETQRNKGNFPGRFSGRQFSNSRSEMNVSTLELGDSALYLCASSLVAGAQETQYFGPGTRLLVL.